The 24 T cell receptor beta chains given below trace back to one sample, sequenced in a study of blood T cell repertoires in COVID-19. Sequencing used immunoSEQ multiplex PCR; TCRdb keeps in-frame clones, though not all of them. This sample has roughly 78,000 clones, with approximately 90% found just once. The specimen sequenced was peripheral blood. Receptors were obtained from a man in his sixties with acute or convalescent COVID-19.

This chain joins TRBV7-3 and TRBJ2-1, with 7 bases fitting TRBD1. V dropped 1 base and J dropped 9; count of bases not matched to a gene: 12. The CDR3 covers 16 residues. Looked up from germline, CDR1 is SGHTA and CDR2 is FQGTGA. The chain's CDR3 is CASSLMGRGSTGEQFF. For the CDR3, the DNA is TGTGCCAGCAGCTTAATGGGCAGGGGGTCTACAGGTGAGCAGTTCTTC.

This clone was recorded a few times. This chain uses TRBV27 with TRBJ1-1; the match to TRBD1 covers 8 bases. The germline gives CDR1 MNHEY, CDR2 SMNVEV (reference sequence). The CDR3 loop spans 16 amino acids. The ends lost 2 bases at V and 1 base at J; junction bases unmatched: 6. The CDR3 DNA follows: TGTGCCAGCAGTTTAATCGGGACAGGCGAGAACACTGAAGCTTTCTTT. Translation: CASSLIGTGENTEAFF.

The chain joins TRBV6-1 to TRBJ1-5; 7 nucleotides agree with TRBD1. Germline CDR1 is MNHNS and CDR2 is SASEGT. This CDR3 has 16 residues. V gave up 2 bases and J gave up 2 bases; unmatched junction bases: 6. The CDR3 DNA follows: TGTGCCAGCAGTGAATTTGGGACAGCCGGCAATCAGCCCCAGCATTTT. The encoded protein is CASSEFGTAGNQPQHF.

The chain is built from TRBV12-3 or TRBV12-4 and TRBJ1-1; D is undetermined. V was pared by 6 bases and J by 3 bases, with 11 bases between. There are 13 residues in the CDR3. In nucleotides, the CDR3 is TGTGCCAGCAGCCTAGCGGGTTACACTGAAGCTTTCTTT. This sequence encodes CASSLAGYTEAFF.

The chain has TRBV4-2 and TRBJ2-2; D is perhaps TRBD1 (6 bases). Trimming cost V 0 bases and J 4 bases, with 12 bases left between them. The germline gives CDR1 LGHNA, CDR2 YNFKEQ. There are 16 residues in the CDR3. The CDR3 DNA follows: TGTGCCAGCAGCCAAGATCTTCGAGGGGGCACCGGGGAGCTGTTTTTT. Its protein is CASSQDLRGGTGELFF.

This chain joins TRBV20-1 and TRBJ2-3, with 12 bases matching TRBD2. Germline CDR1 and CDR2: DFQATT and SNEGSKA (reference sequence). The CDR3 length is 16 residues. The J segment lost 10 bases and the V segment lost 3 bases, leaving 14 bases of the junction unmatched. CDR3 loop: CSASRPSGGAGVSQYF. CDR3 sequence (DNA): TGCAGTGCTAGTCGGCCTAGCGGGGGGGCCGGGGTGTCGCAGTATTTT.

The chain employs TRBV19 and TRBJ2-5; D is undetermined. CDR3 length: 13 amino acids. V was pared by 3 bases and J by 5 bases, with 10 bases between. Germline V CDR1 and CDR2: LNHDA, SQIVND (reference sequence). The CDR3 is CASSISPRETQYF. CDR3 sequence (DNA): TGTGCCAGTAGTATCTCGCCGAGGGAGACCCAGTACTTC.

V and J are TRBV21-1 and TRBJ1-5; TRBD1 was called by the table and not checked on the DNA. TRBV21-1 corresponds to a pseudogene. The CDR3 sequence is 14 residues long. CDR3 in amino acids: CANPDRAYNQPQHF. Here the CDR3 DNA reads TGTGCCAATCCGGACAGGGCATACAATCAGCCCCAGCATTTT.

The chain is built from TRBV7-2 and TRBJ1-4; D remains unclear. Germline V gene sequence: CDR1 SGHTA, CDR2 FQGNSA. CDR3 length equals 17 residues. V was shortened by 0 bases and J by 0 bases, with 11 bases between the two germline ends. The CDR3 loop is CASSLASVGATNEKLFF. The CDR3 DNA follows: TGTGCCAGCAGCTTAGCCTCCGTGGGAGCAACTAATGAAAAACTGTTTTTT.

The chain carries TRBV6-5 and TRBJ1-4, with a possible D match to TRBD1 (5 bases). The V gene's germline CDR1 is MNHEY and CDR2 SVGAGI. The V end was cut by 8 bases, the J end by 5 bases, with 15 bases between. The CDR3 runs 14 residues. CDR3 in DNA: TGTGCCAGCTTACCCGACAGTTTAAATGAAAAACTGTTTTTT. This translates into CASLPDSLNEKLFF.

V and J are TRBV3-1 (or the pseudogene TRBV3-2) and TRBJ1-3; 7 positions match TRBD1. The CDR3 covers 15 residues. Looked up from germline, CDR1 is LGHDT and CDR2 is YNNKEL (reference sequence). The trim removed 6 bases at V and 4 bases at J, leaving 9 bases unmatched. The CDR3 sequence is CASRRTTGSGNTIYF. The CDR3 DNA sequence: TGTGCCAGCAGGAGAACGACAGGGAGCGGAAACACCATATATTTT.

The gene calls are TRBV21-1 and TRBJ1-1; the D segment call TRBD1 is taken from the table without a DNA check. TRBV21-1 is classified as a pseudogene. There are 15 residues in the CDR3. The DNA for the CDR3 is TGTGCCAGCAGCGAAGTCGGGACACCAAACACTGAAGCTTTCTTT. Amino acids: CASSEVGTPNTEAFF.

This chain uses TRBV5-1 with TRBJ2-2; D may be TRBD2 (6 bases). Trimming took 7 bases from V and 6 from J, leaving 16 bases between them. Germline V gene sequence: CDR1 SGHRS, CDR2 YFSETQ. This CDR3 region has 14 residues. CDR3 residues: CASATGVGAGELFF. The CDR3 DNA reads TGCGCCAGCGCAACGGGGGTAGGGGCCGGGGAGCTGTTTTTT.

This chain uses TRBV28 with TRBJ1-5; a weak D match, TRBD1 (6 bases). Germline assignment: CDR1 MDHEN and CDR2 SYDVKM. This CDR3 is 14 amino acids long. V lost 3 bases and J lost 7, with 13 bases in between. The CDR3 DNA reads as TGTGCCAGCAGTTTTCCAGGGGAGGGACAGCCCCAGCATTTT. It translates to CASSFPGEGQPQHF.

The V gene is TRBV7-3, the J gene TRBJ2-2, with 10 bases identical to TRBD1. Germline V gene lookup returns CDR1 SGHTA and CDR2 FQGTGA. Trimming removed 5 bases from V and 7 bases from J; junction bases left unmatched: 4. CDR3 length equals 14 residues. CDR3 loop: CASSRDRGVGELFF. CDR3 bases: TGTGCCAGCAGCCGGGACAGGGGTGTCGGGGAGCTGTTTTTT. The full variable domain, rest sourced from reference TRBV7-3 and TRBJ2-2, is GAGVSQTPSNKVTEKGKYVELRCDPISGHTALYWYRQSLGQGPEFLIYFQGTGAADDSGLPNDRFFAVRPEGSVSTLKIQRTERGDSAVYLCASSRDRGVGELFFGEGSRLTVL.

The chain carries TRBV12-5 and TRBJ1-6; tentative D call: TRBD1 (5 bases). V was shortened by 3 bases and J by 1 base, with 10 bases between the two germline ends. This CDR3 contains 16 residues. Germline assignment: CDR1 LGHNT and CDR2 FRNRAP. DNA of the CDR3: TGTGCTAGTGGTTTCGGGACTGGGTCCTATAATTCACCCCTCCACTTT. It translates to CASGFGTGSYNSPLHF.

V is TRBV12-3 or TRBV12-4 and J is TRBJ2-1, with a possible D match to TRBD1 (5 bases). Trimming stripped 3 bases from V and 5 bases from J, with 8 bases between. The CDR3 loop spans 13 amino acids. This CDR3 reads CASSFGRDNEQFF. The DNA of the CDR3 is TGTGCCAGCAGTTTTGGCAGGGACAATGAGCAGTTCTTC.

The CDR3 bases are TGTGCCAGCAAAGCCCTGACAGGCCAAGAGACCCAGTACTTC. Protein sequence: CASKALTGQETQYF. This chain connects TRBV19 to TRBJ2-5, with D maybe TRBD1 (6 bases). Germline lookup yields CDR1 LNHDA and CDR2 SQIVND (reference sequence). This CDR3 contains 14 residues. V was clipped by 9 bases and J by 1 base, with 15 bases between them. Supplemented by reference TRBV19 and TRBJ2-5, the full variable domain reads DGGITQSPKYLFRKEGQNVTLSCEQNLNHDAMYWYRQDPGQGLRLIYYSQIVNDFQKGDIAEGYSVSREKKESFPLTVTSAQKNPTAFYLCASKALTGQETQYFGPGTRLLVL.

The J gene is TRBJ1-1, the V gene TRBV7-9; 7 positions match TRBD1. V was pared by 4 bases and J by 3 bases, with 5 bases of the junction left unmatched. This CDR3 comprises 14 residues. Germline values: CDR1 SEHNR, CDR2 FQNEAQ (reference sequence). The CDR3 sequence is CASSSDRWDTEAFF. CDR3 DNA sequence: TGTGCCAGCAGCTCGGACAGGTGGGACACTGAAGCTTTCTTT.

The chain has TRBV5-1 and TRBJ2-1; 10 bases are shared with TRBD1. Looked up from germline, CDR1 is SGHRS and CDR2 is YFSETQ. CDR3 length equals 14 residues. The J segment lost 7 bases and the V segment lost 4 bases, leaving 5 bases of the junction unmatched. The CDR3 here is CASSVGDRGNEQFF. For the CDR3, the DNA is TGCGCCAGCAGCGTAGGGGACAGGGGTAATGAGCAGTTCTTC.

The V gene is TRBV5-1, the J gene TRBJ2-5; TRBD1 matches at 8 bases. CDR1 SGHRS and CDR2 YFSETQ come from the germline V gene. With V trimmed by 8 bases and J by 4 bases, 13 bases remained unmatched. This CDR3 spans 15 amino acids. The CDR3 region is CASSDRGRGGETQYF. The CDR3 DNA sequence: TGCGCCAGTTCCGACAGGGGAAGGGGTGGAGAGACCCAGTACTTC.

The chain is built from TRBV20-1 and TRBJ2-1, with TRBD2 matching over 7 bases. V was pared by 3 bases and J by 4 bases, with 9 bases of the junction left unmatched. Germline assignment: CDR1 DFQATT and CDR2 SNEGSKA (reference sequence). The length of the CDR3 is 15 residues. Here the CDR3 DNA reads TGCAGTGCTAGTGACCGGGGAGGGTCATACAATGAGCAGTTCTTC. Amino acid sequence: CSASDRGGSYNEQFF.

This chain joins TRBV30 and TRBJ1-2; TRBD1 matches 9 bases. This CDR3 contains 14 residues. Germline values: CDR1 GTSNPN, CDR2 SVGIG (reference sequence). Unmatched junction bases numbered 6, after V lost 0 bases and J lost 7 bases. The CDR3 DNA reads TGTGCCTGGAGTGTAGGACAGGGGACGAGTGGCTACACCTTC. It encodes CAWSVGQGTSGYTF.

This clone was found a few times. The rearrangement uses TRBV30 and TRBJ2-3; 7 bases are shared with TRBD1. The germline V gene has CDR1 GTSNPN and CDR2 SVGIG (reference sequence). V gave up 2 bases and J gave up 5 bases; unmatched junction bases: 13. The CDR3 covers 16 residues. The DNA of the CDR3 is TGTGCCTGGAGTCCCCGATTAGGGGGCAGGGGAGATACGCAGTATTTT. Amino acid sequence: CAWSPRLGGRGDTQYF.